This T cell receptor beta chain derives from a study of cytomegalovirus exposure and HLA in healthy donors. Study background: A previous analysis identified about 110 million unique TCR beta sequences derived from some 170 million T cells.

Vbeta (60) and Jbeta (13) primers were used in the PCR. TCRdb keeps only in-frame clones here, not all; method: immunoSEQ multiplex PCR. The table includes fewer than 100,000 clones, roughly 80% detected once. This clone was seen once. Antigen: not known. General observations from the study: Later analysis associated a missense DCLRE1C variant with TCR beta V- and J-gene trimming.

This TCR derives from a man between 60 and 75 years old in good health and CMV-seropositive. Sequenced input: PBMCs.

As DNA, the CDR3 is TGTGCCAGCAGACGCCAGGGACTTACTTACACCGGGGAGCTGTTTTTT. Its protein product is CASRRQGLTYTGELFF. This chain joins TRBV28 and TRBJ2-2, with D tentatively TRBD2 (6 bases). This CDR3 is built from 16 residues. V was pared by 6 bases and J by 3 bases, with 17 bases between. CDR1 MDHEN and CDR2 SYDVKM come from the germline V gene.